This T cell receptor beta chain was sequenced in a study of T cell repertoires in cytomegalovirus infection (dated by TCRdb to the late 2010s). Study-level background: Peptide stimulations targeted recently identified HLA-C-restricted CMV epitopes, whose presentation resists viral immunomodulation, together with well-studied HLA-B-restricted epitopes. Donor HLA type was relevant to the analysis, as public TCR beta signatures indicated carriage of CMV infection together with the matching HLA type. Broader findings and caveats from the paper: Cumulative frequency of public TCR beta family members discriminated carriers of CMV infection plus the relevant HLA type in this cohort and an independent approximately 370-donor cohort. In the ex vivo response, HLA-C-restricted CMV-specific TCR beta clonotypes were dominant, and in two of eight donors the single most frequent clonotype came from this HLA-C-restricted group.

The germline V gene encodes CDR1 SGHTA and CDR2 FQGNSA. The junction shows trimming of 5 bases on V and 7 bases on J, plus 14 bases between the germline ends. The CDR3 measures 13 amino acids from cysteine to phenylalanine. Only CDR3 DNA remains: 39 bases, in frame from the first base. The sample was run on an Illumina HiSeq 1500. In-frame beta chains were kept once TCRdb had trimmed the public reads at Q25 with fastp and called clones with MiXCR. Rows with one shared CDR3 protein collapse into an entry with the most common genes and DNA. The sample has 450,000 to 600,000 distinct CDR3 sequences on record, 40% to 50% of them singletons. Approximately 40% of the sample is in the top ten clones. This clonotype was found a few times. The antigen it binds to is not known. One base away there is no much larger clone; base qualities are not given. The sample's treatment or condition, from its label and the paper: in vitro stimulation with specific CMV peptide epitopes to enrich CMV-specific T cells.

The TCR originated in a human donor in good health (CMV status not recorded). Some clones in this sample may be carry-over from other donors' samples. The rearranged chain carries TRBV7-2 and TRBJ2-5; a tentative D match to TRBD2 spans 7 bases. The sequences come from cultured PBMCs, collected from culture after CMV antigen stimulation. The CDR3 has the sequence CASSPRGAGTQYF. The DNA reads TGTGCCAGCAGCCCCCGGGGGGCCGGGACCCAGTACTTC.